These 20 T cell receptor beta chains were sequenced from one sample in a study of control samples from healthy donors and cancer patients (dated by TCRdb to 2020 to 2022). The method was the immunoSEQ multiplex PCR assay. TCRdb took this table from immuneACCESS and kept in-frame rearrangements with V and J called. Such tables lack part of the clones; where checked against another copy, unresolved V genes explain under half of the gap, and the rest is unexplained. The sample profile shows 90,000 to 100,000 clones; about 79% of them were found once. More than 9% of the sample is held by the ten biggest clonotypes. The sequencing input was blood. These receptors were taken from a woman in her 30s in good health.

Written as DNA, the CDR3 is TGTGCCAGCCGACCAACAGGAGGCTCTGTGTCGCAGTATTTT. It encodes CASRPTGGSVSQYF. V usage is TRBV11-2 and J usage is TRBJ2-3; D could derive from TRBD1 or TRBD2 (5 bases each). V lost 8 bases and J lost 10, with 22 bases in between. Per germline, CDR1 SGHAT and CDR2 FQNNGV. CDR3 length: 14 amino acids.

This clone has at least ten counts. The chain has TRBV7-2 and TRBJ2-5, with 8 bases matching TRBD2. CDR3 size: 14 residues. The V gene's germline CDR1 is SGHTA and CDR2 FQGNSA. Germline trimming cut 6 bases from V and 6 bases from J; bases unmatched to any gene: 9. Here the CDR3 reads CASSGQRGRQTQYF. CDR3 coding DNA: TGTGCCAGCAGTGGACAGCGGGGGCGGCAGACCCAGTACTTC.

This chain joins TRBV11-2 and TRBJ1-3, with 11 positions matching TRBD1. V lost 5 bases, J lost 2 bases, and 2 bases stayed unmatched. Germline assignment: CDR1 SGHAT and CDR2 FQNNGV. The CDR3 length is 15 residues. CDR3 coding DNA: TGTGCCAGCAGCAGGGACAGGGGGGCTGGAAACACCATATATTTT. Translating it yields CASSRDRGAGNTIYF.

This rearrangement joins TRBV3-1 (or the pseudogene TRBV3-2) to TRBJ2-3; 8 nucleotides line up with TRBD2. This CDR3 has 16 residues. The germline V gene has CDR1 LGHDT and CDR2 YNNKEL (reference sequence). Trimming at V came to 1 base and at J to 2 bases, leaving 5 bases not matched to a gene. The CDR3 coding sequence is TGTGCCAGCAGCCAAGCCGGGGGGGGGTACACAGATACGCAGTATTTT. Its protein product is CASSQAGGGYTDTQYF.

This chain connects TRBV6-5 to TRBJ2-3; TRBD2 matches 7 bases. Germline trimming cut 2 bases from V and 0 bases from J; bases unmatched to any gene: 5. Germline assignment: CDR1 MNHEY and CDR2 SVGAGI. The CDR3 runs 16 residues. CDR3 DNA: TGTGCCAGCAGTTACGGCGGGGGTTTTAGCACAGATACGCAGTATTTT. Residues: CASSYGGGFSTDTQYF.

The rearrangement links TRBV6-4 to TRBJ2-2, with no clear D. Trimming removed 3 bases at V and 6 bases at J, with 8 bases between. The CDR3 spans 13 residues. Germline V gene data show CDR1 as MRHNA and CDR2 as SNTAGT. CDR3: CASSESAPGELFF. In DNA form, the CDR3 reads TGTGCCAGCAGTGAGAGCGCCCCCGGGGAGCTGTTTTTT.

The rearrangement uses TRBV10-3 and TRBJ1-1, with TRBD1 matching over 7 bases. Germline V lookup: CDR1 ENHRY, CDR2 SYGVKD. V gave up 2 bases and J gave up 4 bases; unmatched junction bases: 10. The CDR3 is 16 amino acids. This chain's CDR3 is CAISEPGQGVLTEAFF. Written as DNA, the CDR3 is TGTGCCATCAGTGAGCCCGGGCAGGGGGTCCTCACTGAAGCTTTCTTT.

This chain uses TRBV5-6 with TRBJ2-7; 11 nucleotides agree with TRBD1. The junction had 4 bases not matched to a gene; V was cut back by 4 bases and J by 4 bases. Germline V CDR1 and CDR2: SGHDT, YYEEEE. The CDR3 extends over 14 amino acids. CDR3 sequence: CASSIGTGGYEQYF. Here the CDR3 DNA reads TGTGCCAGCAGCATAGGGACAGGGGGTTACGAGCAGTACTTC. Drawing the rest from reference TRBV5-6 and TRBJ2-7, the complete variable domain is DAGVTQSPTHLIKTRGQQVTLRCSPKSGHDTVSWYQQALGQGPQFIFQYYEEEERQRGNFPDRFSGHQFPNYSSELNVNALLLGDSALYLCASSIGTGGYEQYFGPGTRLTVT.

This clone turned up a few times. The chain uses TRBV9 and TRBJ2-3; the match to TRBD1 covers 11 bases. The germline CDR1 and CDR2 sequences are SGDLS and YYNGEE. V lost 5 bases and J lost 6; bases outside the gene matches: 11. The CDR3 totals 16 residues. CDR3 nucleotides: TGTGCCAGCAGTCTTCGGACAGGGGGCGCGTCCGATACGCAGTATTTT. Translated: CASSLRTGGASDTQYF.

The chain joins TRBV3-1 (or the pseudogene TRBV3-2) to TRBJ2-3; weak D call: TRBD1 (7 bases). This CDR3 is 20 amino acids long. From germline, CDR1 is LGHDT and CDR2 YNNKEL (reference sequence). Trimming pared 2 bases from V and 1 base from J, leaving 25 bases between. The CDR3 region has the DNA TGTGCCAGCAGCCAAATTGGAGCCGTGGAGGGGGCACCTCGCACAGATACGCAGTATTTT. Protein product: CASSQIGAVEGAPRTDTQYF.

The chain is built from TRBV15 and TRBJ2-2; TRBD2 agrees at 8 bases. Looked up from germline, CDR1 is LNHNV and CDR2 is YYDKDF (reference sequence). Losses at the gene ends were 1 base for V and 6 bases for J; bases not matched to a gene: 10. The length of the CDR3 is 17 residues. CDR3 coding DNA: TGTGCCACCAGCAGAGCGGGCGGGGGGAGGCGGTCCGGGGAGCTGTTTTTT. It translates to CATSRAGGGRRSGELFF.

This CDR3 is CASSQDRGPYSPLHF. The CDR3 DNA follows: TGCGCCAGCAGCCAAGATCGGGGCCCCTACTCACCCCTCCACTTT. V usage is TRBV4-1 and J usage is TRBJ1-6; TRBD1 might be the D (5 bases). Germline CDR1 is MGHRA and CDR2 is YSYEKL. CDR3 length: 15 amino acids. V shed 0 bases and J shed 10 bases, with 13 bases lying between them.

J is TRBJ1-1 and V is TRBV19, with unresolved D. CDR3 length: 16 residues. V was shortened by 1 base and J by 1 base, with 13 bases between the two germline ends. Germline-derived CDR1 and CDR2 are LNHDA and SQIVND (reference sequence). The CDR3 DNA reads TGTGCCAGTAGTATAGTGGGCAGTCGAGGGAACACTGAAGCTTTCTTT. Residues: CASSIVGSRGNTEAFF.

The rearrangement joins TRBV7-8 to TRBJ2-7; 10 positions agree with TRBD1. The length of the CDR3 is 15 residues. Germline trimming cut 1 base from V and 4 bases from J; bases unmatched to any gene: 4. The germline V gene has CDR1 SGHVS and CDR2 FQNEAQ. The CDR3 here is CASSLGGTGVYEQYF. For the CDR3, the DNA is TGTGCCAGCAGCTTAGGGGGGACAGGGGTATACGAGCAGTACTTC.

The chain recombines TRBV6-2 or TRBV6-3 with TRBJ1-1, with D hard to call. The germline V and J ends were trimmed by 2 bases and 4 bases, with 17 bases remaining between them. The CDR3 is made up of 16 amino acids. Germline V gene lookup returns CDR1 MNHEY and CDR2 SVGEGT. The CDR3 here is CASSYGPPGVSTEAFF. DNA for the CDR3: TGTGCCAGCAGTTACGGTCCCCCGGGAGTGAGCACTGAAGCTTTCTTT.

The rearrangement links TRBV5-1 to TRBJ2-3; D is perhaps TRBD1 (7 bases). The germline gives CDR1 SGHRS, CDR2 YFSETQ. There are 15 residues in the CDR3. Trimming removed 3 bases at V and 3 bases at J, with 14 bases between. The CDR3, as DNA: TGCGCCAGCAGCTACGAGACAGGGAGGACAGATACGCAGTATTTT. Its protein is CASSYETGRTDTQYF.

The rearrangement joins TRBV5-1 to TRBJ1-1; tentative D call: TRBD1 (5 bases). Germline V CDR1 and CDR2: SGHRS, YFSETQ. This CDR3 is built from 13 residues. Trimming stripped 5 bases from V and 2 bases from J, with 10 bases between. CDR3 bases: TGCGCCAGCAGTCTATGGGACAACACTGAAGCTTTCTTT. Translated, it gives CASSLWDNTEAFF.

The rearrangement uses TRBV11-2 and TRBJ2-7; TRBD1 matches 8 bases. J gave up 3 bases and V 5 bases, and 9 bases lay outside the gene matches. The CDR3 sequence is 15 residues long. The germline V gene has CDR1 SGHAT and CDR2 FQNNGV. CDR3 protein: CASSAIRDRSYEQYF. CDR3 DNA: TGTGCCAGCAGCGCAATACGGGACAGGAGCTACGAGCAGTACTTC.

The DNA for the CDR3 is TGTGCCAGCAGCTTAAGATCGGGCTATGGCTACACCTTC. Translating it yields CASSLRSGYGYTF. The genes are TRBV7-3 and TRBJ1-2; the D is unclear. The V and J ends lost 1 base and 4 bases respectively, with 7 bases between them. The germline V gene encodes CDR1 SGHTA and CDR2 FQGTGA. The CDR3 is made up of 13 amino acids.

The chain combines TRBV5-1 with TRBJ1-2; 8 bases are shared with TRBD1. The CDR3 has 15 residues. The trim removed 0 bases at V and 4 bases at J, leaving 5 bases unmatched. CDR1 is SGHRS and CDR2 is YFSETQ in the germline V gene. CDR3 DNA sequence: TGCGCCAGCAGCTTGGGGTGGACAGGGACCTATGGCTACACCTTC. Its translation is CASSLGWTGTYGYTF.